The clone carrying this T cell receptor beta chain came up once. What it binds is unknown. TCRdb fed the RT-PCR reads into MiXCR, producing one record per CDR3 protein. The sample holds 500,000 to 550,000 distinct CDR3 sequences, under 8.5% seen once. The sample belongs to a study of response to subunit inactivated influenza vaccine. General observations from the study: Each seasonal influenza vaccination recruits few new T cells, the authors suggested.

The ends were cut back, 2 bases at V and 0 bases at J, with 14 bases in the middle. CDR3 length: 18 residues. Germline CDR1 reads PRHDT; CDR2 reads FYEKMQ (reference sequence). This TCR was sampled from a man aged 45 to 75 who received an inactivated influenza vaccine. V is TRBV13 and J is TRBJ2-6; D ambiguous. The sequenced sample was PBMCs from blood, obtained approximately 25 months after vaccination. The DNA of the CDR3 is TGTGCCAGCAGCTTATCTCCCCCACTTTCCTCTGGGGCCAACGTCCTGACTTTC. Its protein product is CASSLSPPLSSGANVLTF.